This TCR beta chain was captured in a study of T cells in Graves' hyperthyroidism and ophthalmopathy. There are 12 residues in the CDR3. Trimming pared 2 bases from V and 7 bases from J, leaving 8 bases between. Germline V gives CDR1 ENHRY, CDR2 SYGVKD. This clonotype was recorded a few times. Diagnosis of hyperthyroidism was new in patients aged 18 to 65, and its duration was under 2 months. Any patient presenting with uncontrolled infection, other autoimmune disease, pregnancy or lactation was left out. Amplified regions were TCR beta CDR3 sequences from RNA transcripts. A first-round RT-PCR of the TCR CDR3 used the HTBI primer set. TCRdb called the multiplex PCR reads again in MiXCR, with one record for every CDR3 protein. Here the sample spans approximately 300,000 distinct CDR3 sequences, roughly 15% being singletons.

Sample: blood. The J gene is TRBJ2-5, the V gene TRBV10-3; possible D gene TRBD2, 5 bases. This TCR came from a man younger than 40 with Graves' hyperthyroidism. In DNA, the CDR3 is TGTGCCATCAGTGAGACCCGGGGGACCCAGTACTTC. This sequence encodes CAISETRGTQYF.